The clone carrying this TCR beta chain has just a few counts. Its antigen is still unknown. A universal primer site arose from template switching, and cDNA bore unique molecular identifiers. TCRdb re-analysed the 5' RACE reads in MiXCR, keeping a single row per CDR3 protein. The table has some 730,000 distinct CDR3 sequences, roughly 18% seen once; the top ten hold less than 15%. This sample was included in a study of identical twins. Healthy Caucasians were all of the donors. Regarding the study as a whole: These conclusions were based on statistical analysis (cross-sectional, not following the same donors). The authors noted that invariant MAIT and iNKT cells could partly confound zero-insertion analyses.

The same data also went into a second study, on T cells expressing NK-cell markers.

This receptor was taken from a woman aged 18-35 years in good health. Specimen: PBMCs.

CDR3 residues: CASSVGLAGSEQYF. DNA of the CDR3: TGTGCCAGCAGCGTGGGACTAGCGGGATCCGAGCAGTACTTC. The chain links TRBV9 to TRBJ2-7; 13 bases map to TRBD2. Germline V gene lookup returns CDR1 SGDLS and CDR2 YYNGEE. Trimming at V came to 2 bases and at J to 6 bases, leaving 2 bases not matched to a gene. This CDR3 contains 14 residues.